The 2 T cell receptor beta chains in this list originate from one sample, sequenced in a study of cytomegalovirus exposure and HLA in healthy donors (TCRdb year 2017). Library creation used the immunoSEQ multiplex PCR assay. For the multiplex PCR, a mixture combining 60 forward primers for TCR Vbeta segments and 13 reverse primers for TCR Jbeta segments was used. TCRdb took this table from immuneACCESS and kept in-frame rearrangements with V and J called. Such tables lack part of the clones; where checked against another copy, unresolved V genes explain under half of the gap, and the rest is unexplained. The sample table lists about 140,000 clones, around 76% of them with a count of one. Around 3.6% of the sample goes to the ten largest clones. What was sequenced was PBMCs. The receptor set was obtained from a man aged 18 to 35 in good health and CMV-seronegative.

This clone was counted only a few times. This chain connects TRBV19 to TRBJ1-4; TRBD1 matches at 7 bases. This CDR3 is built from 16 residues. CDR1 LNHDA and CDR2 SQIVND come from the germline V gene (reference sequence). V shed 1 base, J shed 0 bases, and the junction held 2 bases outside the gene matches. The CDR3 sequence is CASSIAGGTTNEKLFF. As DNA, the CDR3 is TGTGCCAGTAGTATAGCAGGGGGTACAACTAATGAAAAACTGTTTTTT.

This chain uses TRBV9 with TRBJ2-1; TRBD2 is a possible D gene (6 bases). The CDR3 is 14 amino acids. Germline CDR1 and CDR2: SGDLS and YYNGEE. Trimming took 4 bases from V and 8 from J, leaving 16 bases between them. In nucleotides, the CDR3 is TGTGCCAGCAGCCCCCAGGACTACCCGCATGAGCAGTTCTTC. Its translation is CASSPQDYPHEQFF.